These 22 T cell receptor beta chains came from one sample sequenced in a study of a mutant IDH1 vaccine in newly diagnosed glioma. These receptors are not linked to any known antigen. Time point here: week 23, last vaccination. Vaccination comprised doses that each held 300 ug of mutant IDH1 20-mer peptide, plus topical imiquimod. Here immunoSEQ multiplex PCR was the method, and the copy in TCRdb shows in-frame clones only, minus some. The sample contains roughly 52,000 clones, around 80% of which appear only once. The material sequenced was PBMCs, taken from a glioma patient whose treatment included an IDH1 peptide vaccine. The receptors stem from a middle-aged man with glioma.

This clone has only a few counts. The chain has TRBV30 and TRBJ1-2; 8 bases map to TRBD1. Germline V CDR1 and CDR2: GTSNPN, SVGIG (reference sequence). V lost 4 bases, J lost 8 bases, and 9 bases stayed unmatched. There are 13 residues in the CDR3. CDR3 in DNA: TGTGCCTGGACCCACGGGACAGGCGACGGCTACACCTTC. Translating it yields CAWTHGTGDGYTF.

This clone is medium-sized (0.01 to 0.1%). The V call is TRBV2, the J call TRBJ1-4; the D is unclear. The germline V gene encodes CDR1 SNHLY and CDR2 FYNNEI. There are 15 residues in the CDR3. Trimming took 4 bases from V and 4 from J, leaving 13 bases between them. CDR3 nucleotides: TGTGCCAGCAGTGTGGGAGGTCAGAGTAATGAAAAACTGTTTTTT. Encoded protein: CASSVGGQSNEKLFF.

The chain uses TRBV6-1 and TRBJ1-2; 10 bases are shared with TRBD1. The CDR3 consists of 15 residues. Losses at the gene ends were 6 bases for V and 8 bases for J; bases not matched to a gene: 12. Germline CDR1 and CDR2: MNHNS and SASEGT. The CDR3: CASRGLGTGVEGYTF. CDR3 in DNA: TGTGCCAGCAGAGGTCTTGGGACAGGGGTCGAAGGCTACACCTTC.

CDR3 region: CASSDVSGKNTGELFF. The CDR3 coding sequence is TGCGCCAGCAGTGACGTATCAGGGAAGAACACCGGGGAGCTGTTTTTT. This chain joins TRBV10-2 and TRBJ2-2; TRBD1 is a possible D gene (5 bases). CDR1 and CDR2 (germline): WSHSY, SAAADI. V lost 3 bases and J 1 base, leaving 12 bases between the germline ends. The CDR3 has 16 amino acids.

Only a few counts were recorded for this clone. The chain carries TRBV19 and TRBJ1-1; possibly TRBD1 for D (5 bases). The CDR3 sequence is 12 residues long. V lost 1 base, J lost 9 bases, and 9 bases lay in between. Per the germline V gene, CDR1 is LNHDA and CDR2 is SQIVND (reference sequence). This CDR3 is CASSIARGKAFF. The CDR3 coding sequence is TGTGCCAGTAGTATAGCACGGGGGAAAGCTTTCTTT.

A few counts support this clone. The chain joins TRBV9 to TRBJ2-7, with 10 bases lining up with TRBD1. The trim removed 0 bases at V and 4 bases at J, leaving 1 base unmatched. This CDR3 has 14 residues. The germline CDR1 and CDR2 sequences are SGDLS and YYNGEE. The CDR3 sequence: CASSVEGQGYEQYF. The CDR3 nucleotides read TGTGCCAGCAGCGTAGAGGGACAGGGGTACGAGCAGTACTTC.

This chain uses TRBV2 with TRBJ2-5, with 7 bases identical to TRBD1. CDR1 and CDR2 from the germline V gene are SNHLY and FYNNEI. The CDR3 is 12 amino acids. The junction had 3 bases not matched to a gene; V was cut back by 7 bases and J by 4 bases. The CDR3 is CASNRQGETQYF. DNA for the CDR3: TGTGCCAGCAATAGACAGGGAGAGACCCAGTACTTC.

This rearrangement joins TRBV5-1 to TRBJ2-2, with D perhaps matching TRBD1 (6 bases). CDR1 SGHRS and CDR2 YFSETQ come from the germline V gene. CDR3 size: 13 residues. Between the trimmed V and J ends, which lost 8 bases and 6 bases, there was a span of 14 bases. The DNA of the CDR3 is TGCGCCAGTCGAATGGACAGTTCCGGGGAGCTGTTTTTT. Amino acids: CASRMDSSGELFF. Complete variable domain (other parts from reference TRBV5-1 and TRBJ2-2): KAGVTQTPRYLIKTRGQQVTLSCSPISGHRSVSWYQQTPGQGLQFLFEYFSETQRNKGNFPGRFSGRQFSNSRSEMNVSTLELGDSALYLCASRMDSSGELFFGEGSRLTVL.

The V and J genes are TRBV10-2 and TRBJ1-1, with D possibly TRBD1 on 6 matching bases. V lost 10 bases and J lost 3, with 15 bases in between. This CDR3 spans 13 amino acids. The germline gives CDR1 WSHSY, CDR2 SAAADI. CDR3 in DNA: TGCGCCACACGGGGGGGCGCGTACACTGAAGCTTTCTTT. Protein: CATRGGAYTEAFF.

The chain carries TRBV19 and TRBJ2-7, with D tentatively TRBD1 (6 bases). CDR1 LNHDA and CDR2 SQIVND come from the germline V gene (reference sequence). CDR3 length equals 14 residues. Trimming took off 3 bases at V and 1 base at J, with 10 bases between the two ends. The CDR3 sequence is CASSITGSSYEQYF. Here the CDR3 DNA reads TGTGCCAGTAGTATTACAGGGTCTTCCTACGAGCAGTACTTC.

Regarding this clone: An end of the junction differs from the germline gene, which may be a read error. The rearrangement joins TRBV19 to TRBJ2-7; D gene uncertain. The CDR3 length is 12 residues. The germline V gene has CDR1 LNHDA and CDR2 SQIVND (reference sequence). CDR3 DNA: TGTGCCAGTAGTATAGGCTCCTCCGAGCAGTACTTC. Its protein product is CASSIGSSEQYF.

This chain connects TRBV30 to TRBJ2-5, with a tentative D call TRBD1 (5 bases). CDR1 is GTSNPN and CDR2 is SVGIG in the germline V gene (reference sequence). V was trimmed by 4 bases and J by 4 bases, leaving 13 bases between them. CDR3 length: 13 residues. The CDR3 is CAWNGQGSETQYF. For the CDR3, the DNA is TGTGCCTGGAATGGGCAGGGATCAGAGACCCAGTACTTC. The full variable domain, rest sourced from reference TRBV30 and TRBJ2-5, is SQTIHQWPATLVQPVGSPLSLECTVEGTSNPNLYWYRQAAGRGLQLLFYSVGIGQISSEVPQNLSASRPQDRQFILSSKKLLLSDSGFYLCAWNGQGSETQYFGPGTRLLVL.

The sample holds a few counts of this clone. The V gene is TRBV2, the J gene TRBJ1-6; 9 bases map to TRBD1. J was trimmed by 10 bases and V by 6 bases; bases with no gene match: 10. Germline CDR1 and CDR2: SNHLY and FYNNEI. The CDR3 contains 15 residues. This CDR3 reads CASSEGQGVWSPLHF. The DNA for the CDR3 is TGTGCCAGCAGCGAGGGACAGGGAGTCTGGTCACCCCTCCACTTT.

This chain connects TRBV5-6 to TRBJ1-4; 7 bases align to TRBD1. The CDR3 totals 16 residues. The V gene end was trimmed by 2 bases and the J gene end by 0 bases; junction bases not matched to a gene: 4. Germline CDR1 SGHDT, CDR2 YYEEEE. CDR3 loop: CASSFTGVATNEKLFF. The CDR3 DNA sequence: TGTGCCAGCAGCTTCACAGGGGTTGCAACTAATGAAAAACTGTTTTTT.

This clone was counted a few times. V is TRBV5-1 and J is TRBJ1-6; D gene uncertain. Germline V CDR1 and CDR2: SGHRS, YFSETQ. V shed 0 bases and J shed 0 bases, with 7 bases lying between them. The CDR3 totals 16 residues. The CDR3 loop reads CASSLVGSSYNSPLHF. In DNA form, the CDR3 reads TGCGCCAGCAGCTTGGTCGGGAGCTCCTATAATTCACCCCTCCACTTT.

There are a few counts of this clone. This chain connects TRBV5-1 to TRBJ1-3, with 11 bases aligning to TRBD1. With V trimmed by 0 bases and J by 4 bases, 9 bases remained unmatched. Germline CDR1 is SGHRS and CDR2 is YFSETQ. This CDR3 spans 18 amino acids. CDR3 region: CASSLVGQGGISGNTIYF. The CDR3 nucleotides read TGCGCCAGCAGCTTGGTGGGACAGGGGGGGATCTCCGGAAACACCATATATTTT.

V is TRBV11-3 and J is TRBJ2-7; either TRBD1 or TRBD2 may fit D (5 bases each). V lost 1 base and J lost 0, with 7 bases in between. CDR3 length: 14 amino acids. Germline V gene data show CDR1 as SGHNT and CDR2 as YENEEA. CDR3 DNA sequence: TGTGCCAGCAGCTTAGGGGGGATCTCCTACGAGCAGTACTTC. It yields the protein CASSLGGISYEQYF. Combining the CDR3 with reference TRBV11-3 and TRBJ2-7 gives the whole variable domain EAGVVQSPRYKIIEKKQPVAFWCNPISGHNTLYWYLQNLGQGPELLIRYENEEAVDDSQLPKDRFSAERLKGVDSTLKIQPAELGDSAVYLCASSLGGISYEQYFGPGTRLTVT.

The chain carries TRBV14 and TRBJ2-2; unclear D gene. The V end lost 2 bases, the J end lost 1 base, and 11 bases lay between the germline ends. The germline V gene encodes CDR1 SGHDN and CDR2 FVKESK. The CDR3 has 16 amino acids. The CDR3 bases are TGTGCCAGCAGCCAACTATGGGCGGTGAACACCGGGGAGCTGTTTTTT. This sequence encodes CASSQLWAVNTGELFF. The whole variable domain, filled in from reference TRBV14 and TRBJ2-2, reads EAGVTQFPSHSVIEKGQTVTLRCDPISGHDNLYWYRRVMGKEIKFLLHFVKESKQDESGMPNNRFLAERTGGTYSTLKVQPAELEDSGVYFCASSQLWAVNTGELFFGEGSRLTVL.

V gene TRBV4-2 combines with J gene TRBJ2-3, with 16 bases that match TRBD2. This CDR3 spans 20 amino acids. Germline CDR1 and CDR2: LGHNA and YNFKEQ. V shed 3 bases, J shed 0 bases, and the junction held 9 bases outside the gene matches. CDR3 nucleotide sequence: TGTGCCAGCAGCCAGGCACCGGGACTAGCGGGGGGGCTGAGCACAGATACGCAGTATTTT. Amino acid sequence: CASSQAPGLAGGLSTDTQYF.

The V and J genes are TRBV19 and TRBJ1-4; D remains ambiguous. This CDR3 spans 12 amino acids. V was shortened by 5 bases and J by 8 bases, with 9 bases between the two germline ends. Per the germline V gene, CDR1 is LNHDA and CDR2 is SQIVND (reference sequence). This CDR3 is CASSPWKEKLFF. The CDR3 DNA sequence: TGTGCCAGTAGTCCGTGGAAAGAAAAACTGTTTTTT.

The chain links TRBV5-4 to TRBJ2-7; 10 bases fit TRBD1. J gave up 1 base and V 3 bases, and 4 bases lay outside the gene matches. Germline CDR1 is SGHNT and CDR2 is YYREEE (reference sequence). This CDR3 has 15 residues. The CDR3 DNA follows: TGTGCCAGCAGCTACGGGACAGGGGTATCCTACGAGCAGTACTTC. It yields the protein CASSYGTGVSYEQYF.

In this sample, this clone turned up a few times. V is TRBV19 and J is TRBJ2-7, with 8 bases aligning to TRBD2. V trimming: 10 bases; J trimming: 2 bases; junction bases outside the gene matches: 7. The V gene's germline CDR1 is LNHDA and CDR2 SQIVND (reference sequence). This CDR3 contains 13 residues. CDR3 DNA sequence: TGTGCCACCACAAAGCGGGGGACCTACGAGCAGTACTTC. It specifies CATTKRGTYEQYF. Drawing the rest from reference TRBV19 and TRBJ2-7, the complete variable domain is DGGITQSPKYLFRKEGQNVTLSCEQNLNHDAMYWYRQDPGQGLRLIYYSQIVNDFQKGDIAEGYSVSREKKESFPLTVTSAQKNPTAFYLCATTKRGTYEQYFGPGTRLTVT.